This TCR beta chain was obtained from a study of T cells in localized non-small cell lung cancer. Study observations and caveats: Appearance in adjacent lung was seen for a median approximately 59 of the top 100 tumor clones. There was higher T cell clonality in uninvolved adjacent lung than in tumor, and it was highest there. Sequencing was restricted to one tumor region; therefore, heterogeneity remains possible.

TCRdb's copy holds only in-frame clones and misses some; the assay was immunoSEQ multiplex PCR. The sample includes about 76,000 clones, about 81% of them seen just once. Trimming took 4 bases from V and 8 from J, leaving 8 bases between them. Germline V gene data show CDR1 as MNHEY and CDR2 as SVGAGI. The CDR3 contains 11 residues. In the case of this clone: Its specificity is not known.

The receptor comes from an older female donor with stage I lung adenocarcinoma. Sequenced here: peripheral blood, sampled before any cancer treatment. V and J are TRBV6-5 and TRBJ1-2; D not certain. CDR3 sequence reads: CASSSGLGYTF. CDR3 coding DNA: TGTGCCAGCAGTTCCGGACTCGGCTACACCTTC.